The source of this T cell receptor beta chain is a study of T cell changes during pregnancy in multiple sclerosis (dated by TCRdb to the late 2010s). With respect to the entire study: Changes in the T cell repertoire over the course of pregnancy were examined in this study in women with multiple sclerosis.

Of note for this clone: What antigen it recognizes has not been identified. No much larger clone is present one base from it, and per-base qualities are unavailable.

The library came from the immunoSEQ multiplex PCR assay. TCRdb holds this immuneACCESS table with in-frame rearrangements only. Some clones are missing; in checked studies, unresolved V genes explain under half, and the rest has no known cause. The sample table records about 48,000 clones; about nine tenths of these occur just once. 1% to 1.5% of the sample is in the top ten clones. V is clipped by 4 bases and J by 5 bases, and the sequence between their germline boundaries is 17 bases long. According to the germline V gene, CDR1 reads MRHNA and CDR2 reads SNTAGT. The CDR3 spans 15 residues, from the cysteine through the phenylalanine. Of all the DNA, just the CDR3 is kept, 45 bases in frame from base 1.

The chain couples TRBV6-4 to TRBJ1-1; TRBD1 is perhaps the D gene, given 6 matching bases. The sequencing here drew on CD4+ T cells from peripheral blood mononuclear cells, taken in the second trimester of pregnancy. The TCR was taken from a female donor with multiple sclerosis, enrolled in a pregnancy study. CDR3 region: CASSALGGGMTEAFF. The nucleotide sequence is TGTGCCAGCAGTGCGTTAGGGGGGGGCATGACTGAAGCTTTCTTT.